This TCR beta chain was recovered during a study of T cell repertoires in cytomegalovirus infection. Study in general: Public TCR beta signatures were indicative of both CMV infection and a matching HLA type.

This clonotype has ten or more counts. V was clipped by 3 bases and J by 6 bases; unmatched bases: 2. The germline gives CDR1 SGHTA, CDR2 FQGNSA. The CDR3 contains 14 residues. TCRdb called the reads again in MiXCR, with one record for every CDR3 protein. The repertoire holds tens of thousands of distinct CDR3 sequences, with 3% to 4.5% as singletons. The sequence was obtained from a human donor in good health (CMV status not recorded). Some clones in this sample may be carry-over from other donors' samples. Sequenced: PBMCs. The V gene is TRBV7-2, the J gene TRBJ1-5, with 10 bases aligning to TRBD1. The CDR3 sequence is CASSLDRGSQPQHF. The CDR3 nucleotides read TGTGCCAGCAGCTTGGACAGGGGGAGTCAGCCCCAGCATTTT.